The 14 T cell receptor beta chains below were found in one sample sequenced in a study of T cell responses to AZD1222 COVID-19 vaccine. Profiled with immunoSEQ multiplex PCR; TCRdb holds only in-frame clones, not every one. Altogether some 87,000 clones are present, about 90% being singletons, with the ten largest covering around 5.2%. This specimen was peripheral blood, taken on day 0 of MenACWY control vaccination. Receptor source: an adult in good health.

The V gene is TRBV5-8, the J gene TRBJ2-3, with D possibly matching TRBD1 (6 bases). Germline assignment: CDR1 SGHTS and CDR2 YDEGEE. Deletions cut 2 bases from V and 5 bases from J, with 12 bases between. The CDR3 is 14 amino acids. CDR3 residues: CASSFAGAEDTQYF. The CDR3 DNA sequence: TGTGCCAGCAGCTTCGCAGGGGCTGAAGATACGCAGTATTTT. Full variable domain (remainder filled in from reference TRBV5-8 and TRBJ2-3): EAGVTQSPTHLIKTRGQQATLRCSPISGHTSVYWYQQALGLGLQFLLWYDEGEERNRGNFPPRFSGRQFPNYSSELNVNALELEDSALYLCASSFAGAEDTQYFGPGTRLTVL.

This clone was seen a few times. The rearrangement joins TRBV7-9 to TRBJ1-2; tentative D call: TRBD1 (5 bases). V gave up 5 bases and J gave up 4 bases, with 17 bases separating them. Germline V gives CDR1 SEHNR, CDR2 FQNEAQ (reference sequence). The CDR3 runs to 15 residues. CDR3 nucleotides: TGTGCCAGCAGCCCAAGGGTGGGGCAGCCCTATGGCTACACCTTC. Protein product: CASSPRVGQPYGYTF.

The V and J genes are TRBV3-1 (or the pseudogene TRBV3-2) and TRBJ2-7, with D perhaps being TRBD1 or TRBD2 (5 bases each). This CDR3 spans 13 amino acids. Deletions cut 0 bases from V and 3 bases from J, with 6 bases between. Germline V gives CDR1 LGHDT, CDR2 YNNKEL (reference sequence). In DNA, the CDR3 is TGTGCCAGCAGCCAAGAGGGGGTCTACGAGCAGTACTTC. Residues: CASSQEGVYEQYF.

The V gene is TRBV20-1, the J gene TRBJ2-7; weak D call: TRBD2 (6 bases). The germline V and J ends were trimmed by 3 bases and 2 bases, with 14 bases remaining between them. Per germline, CDR1 DFQATT and CDR2 SNEGSKA (reference sequence). This CDR3 is 14 amino acids long. CDR3 loop: CSASSSGKTYEQYF. CDR3 nucleotide sequence: TGCAGTGCTAGTAGTAGCGGAAAGACCTACGAGCAGTACTTC.

This chain uses TRBV24-1 with TRBJ2-3; 10 positions agree with TRBD1. Germline CDR1 reads KGHDR; CDR2 reads SFDVKD. Trimming took 3 bases from V and 10 from J; bases not matched to a gene: 18. This CDR3 is 18 amino acids long. The CDR3 protein is CATSDPLTRSGQGIAQYF. CDR3 DNA sequence: TGTGCCACCAGTGATCCCTTGACTAGATCGGGACAGGGGATCGCGCAGTATTTT.

In the case of this clone: The identical CDR3 is also encoded by other nucleotide sequences in the sample. The chain couples TRBV25-1 to TRBJ2-5, with D hard to call. CDR1 and CDR2 (germline): MGHDK, SYGVNS. CDR3 size: 12 residues. The ends were cut back, 0 bases at V and 5 bases at J, with 4 bases in the middle. CDR3 coding DNA: TGTGCCAGCAGTGAATATCAGGAGACCCAGTACTTC. It specifies CASSEYQETQYF.

The rearrangement links TRBV6-5 to TRBJ1-4; D might be TRBD1 (5 bases). The CDR3 runs 15 residues. Germline V gene sequence: CDR1 MNHEY, CDR2 SVGAGI. The germline V and J ends were trimmed by 2 bases and 7 bases, with 14 bases remaining between them. The CDR3 sequence is CASSYTNKRGEKLFF. As DNA, the CDR3 is TGTGCCAGCAGTTACACGAATAAGAGGGGTGAAAAACTGTTTTTT.

The chain recombines TRBV27 with TRBJ1-6; D is possibly TRBD1 (5 bases). The length of the CDR3 is 13 residues. Trimming removed 6 bases from V and 5 bases from J, with 8 bases in between. The germline gives CDR1 MNHEY, CDR2 SMNVEV (reference sequence). The CDR3 region is CASSPGNNSPLHF. CDR3 in DNA: TGTGCCAGCAGCCCAGGGAATAATTCACCCCTCCACTTT.

Of note for this clone: The junction departs from the called germline gene at one end, perhaps through a read error. The gene calls are TRBV7-9 and TRBJ1-2, with unresolved D. CDR1 and CDR2 from the germline V gene are SEHNR and FQNEAQ (reference sequence). CDR3 size: 11 residues. The CDR3 sequence: CASSLDTVTRF. CDR3 sequence (DNA): TGTGCCAGCAGCTTAGATACGGTTACCCGTTTC.

This rearrangement joins TRBV19 to TRBJ1-2; 9 nucleotides line up with TRBD1. J gave up 2 bases and V 7 bases, and 8 bases lay outside the gene matches. From germline, CDR1 is LNHDA and CDR2 SQIVND (reference sequence). The length of the CDR3 is 15 residues. The CDR3 DNA sequence: TGTGCCAGTACCCAACAGGGGGCAGAGAACTATGGCTACACCTTC. It is translated as CASTQQGAENYGYTF.

This chain joins TRBV3-1 (or the pseudogene TRBV3-2) and TRBJ2-1; TRBD1 aligns across 8 bases. Germline CDR1 reads LGHDT; CDR2 reads YNNKEL (reference sequence). With 1 base clipped from V and 6 bases from J, the junction kept 5 bases outside the gene matches. This CDR3 region has 15 residues. The DNA for the CDR3 is TGTGCCAGCAGCCAAGGGCAGGGGGCGGGCAATGAGCAGTTCTTC. Translation: CASSQGQGAGNEQFF.

The V gene is TRBV3-1 (or the pseudogene TRBV3-2), the J gene TRBJ1-2, with TRBD1 as a possible D gene (5 bases). This CDR3 region has 15 residues. Trimming shortened V by 4 bases and J by 5 bases, and 17 bases separated the two germline ends. The germline V gene encodes CDR1 LGHDT and CDR2 YNNKEL (reference sequence). CDR3 protein: CASSPLPDKAYGYTF. The DNA for the CDR3 is TGTGCCAGCAGCCCTCTTCCGGACAAGGCTTATGGCTACACCTTC.

With regard to this clone: Other DNA sequences from this sample encode an identical CDR3 as well. This rearrangement joins TRBV19 to TRBJ1-6; no firm D call. With 1 base removed from V and 10 bases from J, the gap between germline ends came to 5 bases. This CDR3 has 12 amino acids. The germline gives CDR1 LNHDA, CDR2 SQIVND (reference sequence). The CDR3 spells CASSIAGSPLHF. CDR3 nucleotide sequence: TGTGCCAGTAGTATAGCTGGATCACCCCTCCACTTT.

This clone appeared once. The rearrangement links TRBV6-5 to TRBJ2-3; 10 nucleotides match TRBD1. The junction had 12 bases not matched to a gene; V was cut back by 4 bases and J by 8 bases. CDR3 length: 16 residues. Germline V CDR1 and CDR2: MNHEY, SVGAGI. The CDR3 coding sequence is TGTGCCAGCAGTTCCTCCGGGACAGGGGCTAGAGGTACGCAGTATTTT. Protein sequence: CASSSSGTGARGTQYF.